Presented here are 17 T cell receptor beta chains from one specimen sequenced in a study of blood T cells in healthy people across ages. It was with a sample-barcoded 5' primer and a J-beta primer mix that a second PCR of roughly 7 to 12 cycles was run. Each CDR3 protein is one row after TCRdb ran MiXCR on the 5' RACE reads. This table holds roughly 800,000 distinct CDR3 sequences, roughly 50% found once. Sequencing input: blood. These receptors were obtained from a man between 25 and 39 years old in good health.

The sample holds a few counts of this clonotype. The chain combines TRBV20-1 with TRBJ2-1; D remains unclear. The germline CDR1 and CDR2 sequences are DFQATT and SNEGSKA (reference sequence). The CDR3 loop spans 14 amino acids. V was clipped by 1 base and J by 6 bases, with 13 bases between them. The CDR3 loop reads CSARGVNRPNEQFF. DNA for the CDR3: TGCAGTGCTAGAGGGGTCAATAGGCCCAATGAGCAGTTCTTC.

The chain couples TRBV4-1 to TRBJ2-4, with 10 bases identical to TRBD2. The CDR3 has 19 residues. The germline V gene encodes CDR1 MGHRA and CDR2 YSYEKL. J lost 2 bases, V lost 0 bases, and 10 bases had no gene match. This CDR3 is CASSQESERGGLSKNIQYF. Here the CDR3 DNA reads TGCGCCAGCAGCCAAGAATCGGAGCGGGGGGGCCTCTCCAAAAACATTCAGTACTTC.

In this sample, this clonotype turned up a few times. With a much larger clone just one base away, this may be a read error. This sequence joins TRBV4-2 and TRBJ2-3, with 9 bases that match TRBD2. Germline V lookup: CDR1 LGHNA, CDR2 YNFKEQ. Trimming took 5 bases from V and 2 from J; bases not matched to a gene: 2. CDR3 length: 14 residues. The CDR3 coding sequence is TGTGCCAGCAGCGCTAGCGGGGTCACAGATACGCAGTATTTT. Its translation is CASSASGVTDTQYF.

This clonotype was detected a few times. The V call is TRBV28, the J call TRBJ2-7; the D is unclear. Looked up from germline, CDR1 is MDHEN and CDR2 is SYDVKM. The CDR3 covers 13 residues. V was clipped by 3 bases and J by 4 bases, with 10 bases between them. Written as DNA, the CDR3 is TGTGCCAGCAGTTTCCTTAACTTGTACGAGCAGTACTTC. It translates to CASSFLNLYEQYF.

This clonotype was recorded once. Here the CDR3 DNA reads TGTGCCAGCAGTACTCTCCCTAGCACAGATACGCAGTATTTT. Its translation is CASSTLPSTDTQYF. The chain has TRBV7-2 and TRBJ2-3, with D uncertain. Germline CDR1 reads SGHTA; CDR2 reads FQGNSA. This CDR3 is built from 14 residues. V was trimmed by 6 bases and J by 0 bases, leaving 10 bases between them.

The chain joins TRBV7-6 to TRBJ1-2; 9 bases agree with TRBD1. Germline CDR1 and CDR2: SGHVS and FNYEAQ. The length of the CDR3 is 15 residues. V lost 4 bases and J lost 8; bases outside the gene matches: 11. The CDR3 is CASSWDGTGTGGYTF. In DNA, the CDR3 is TGTGCCAGCAGCTGGGACGGGACAGGGACGGGAGGCTACACCTTC.

The chain joins TRBV20-1 to TRBJ2-3; D gene unclear. Germline assignment: CDR1 DFQATT and CDR2 SNEGSKA (reference sequence). Trimming pared 6 bases from V and 4 bases from J, leaving 5 bases between. This CDR3 spans 10 amino acids. In DNA, the CDR3 is TGCAGTGCAGGTCCAGATACGCAGTATTTT. Translation: CSAGPDTQYF.

This chain links TRBV6-1 with TRBJ2-7; D not certain. The CDR3 has 16 residues. CDR1 is MNHNS and CDR2 is SASEGT in the germline V gene. Trimming cost V 3 bases and J 4 bases, with 19 bases left between them. The CDR3 spells CASSDFLESSVYEQYF. The CDR3 nucleotides are TGTGCCAGCAGTGATTTTCTAGAGTCCTCGGTTTACGAGCAGTACTTC.

The rearrangement joins TRBV6-1 to TRBJ1-5; a weak D match, TRBD1 (5 bases). CDR1 is MNHNS and CDR2 is SASEGT in the germline V gene. The CDR3 has 15 amino acids. Between the trimmed V and J ends, which lost 5 bases and 6 bases, there was a span of 17 bases. The CDR3 DNA follows: TGTGCCAGCAGTTCAGAGGCAGGGACTTCTCAGCCCCAGCATTTT. Translated, it gives CASSSEAGTSQPQHF.

V usage is TRBV7-2 and J usage is TRBJ1-2, with D perhaps TRBD1 (5 bases). This CDR3 spans 15 amino acids. The V gene's germline CDR1 is SGHTA and CDR2 FQGNSA. Between the trimmed V and J ends, which lost 2 bases and 7 bases, there was a span of 17 bases. The chain's CDR3 is CASSLYWEGYGGYTF. The CDR3 DNA reads TGTGCCAGCAGCTTATATTGGGAGGGGTATGGTGGCTACACCTTC.

This rearrangement joins TRBV10-3 to TRBJ1-5, with 7 bases fitting TRBD1. The CDR3 spans 14 residues. CDR1 ENHRY and CDR2 SYGVKD come from the germline V gene. V was pared by 10 bases and J by 2 bases, with 8 bases of the junction left unmatched. The CDR3 sequence is CATYGGQGNQPQHF. The CDR3 DNA sequence: TGTGCCACCTACGGCGGACAGGGCAATCAGCCCCAGCATTTT.

The chain couples TRBV20-1 to TRBJ2-1, with D maybe TRBD2 (6 bases). There are 14 residues in the CDR3. Germline CDR1 DFQATT, CDR2 SNEGSKA (reference sequence). V gave up 1 base and J gave up 4 bases, with 11 bases separating them. CDR3 in DNA: TGCAGTGCTAGAGTAGCGGAGCGATACAATGAGCAGTTCTTC. This codes for CSARVAERYNEQFF.

V usage is TRBV2 and J usage is TRBJ2-1, with 9 bases that match TRBD2. V trimming: 5 bases; J trimming: 6 bases; junction bases outside the gene matches: 11. The CDR3 runs to 16 residues. In germline, CDR1 is SNHLY, CDR2 FYNNEI. This chain's CDR3 is CASSPWASGDLNEQFF. The DNA of the CDR3 is TGTGCCAGCAGTCCCTGGGCTAGCGGGGATCTCAATGAGCAGTTCTTC.

A few counts support this clonotype. V gene TRBV7-2 combines with J gene TRBJ2-1, with no clear D. Germline V CDR1 and CDR2: SGHTA, FQGNSA. This CDR3 has 12 amino acids. V was shortened by 5 bases and J by 8 bases, with 10 bases between the two germline ends. CDR3 coding DNA: TGTGCCAGCAGCACCACCTGGGATGAGCAGTTCTTC. Protein product: CASSTTWDEQFF. Filled out from reference TRBV7-2 and TRBJ2-1, the complete variable domain reads GAGVSQSPSNKVTEKGKDVELRCDPISGHTALYWYRQSLGQGLEFLIYFQGNSAPDKSGLPSDRFSAERTGGSVSTLTIQRTQQEDSAVYLCASSTTWDEQFFGPGTRLTVL.

This clonotype has a handful of counts. CDR3 amino acids: CASRPEEGGYTF. The CDR3 nucleotides are TGTGCCAGCAGGCCGGAGGAAGGAGGCTACACCTTC. The gene calls are TRBV7-9 and TRBJ1-2, with D uncertain. The length of the CDR3 is 12 residues. Looked up from germline, CDR1 is SEHNR and CDR2 is FQNEAQ (reference sequence). Trimming took off 6 bases at V and 8 bases at J, with 13 bases between the two ends.

This clonotype was counted only a few times. The V and J genes are TRBV7-2 and TRBJ2-3; 7 nucleotides align to TRBD2. V lost 1 base to trimming and J lost 7 bases; unmatched junction nucleotides: 8. The CDR3 is 15 amino acids. Germline values: CDR1 SGHTA, CDR2 FQGNSA. CDR3 amino acids: CASSLESGGGHTQYF. In DNA, the CDR3 is TGTGCCAGCAGCTTAGAGTCGGGCGGGGGACATACGCAGTATTTT.

The chain has TRBV25-1 and TRBJ1-2; perhaps TRBD1 as D (6 bases). This CDR3 has 13 amino acids. Per the germline V gene, CDR1 is MGHDK and CDR2 is SYGVNS. With 6 bases removed from V and 8 bases from J, the gap between germline ends came to 16 bases. This CDR3 reads CASRSWGAGGYTF. The CDR3 nucleotides read TGTGCCAGCAGGTCGTGGGGGGCCGGGGGCTACACCTTC.